This TCR beta chain emerged from a study of blood T cell repertoires in COVID-19. Looking at the study overall: Samples of COVID-19 (acute and convalescent) were obtained from the United States, Italy and Spain. PBMCs, B-cell-depleted T cells, or T cells provided the cDNA or gDNA that made up the material.

This clone was found a few times. In the authors' workflow: Nucleated cell counts were estimated from reference gene primer amplification. Sequencing used immunoSEQ multiplex PCR; TCRdb keeps in-frame clones, though not all of them. The V and J calls and the clone size are those of that table, but D and trimming were determined from the DNA. The sample has hundreds of thousands of clones; 87% are singletons. The length of the CDR3 is 14 residues. V was cut by 4 bases and J by 8 bases, with 17 bases left in between. Looked up from germline, CDR1 is LGHDT and CDR2 is YNNKEL (reference sequence). Sequenced material: peripheral blood. This clonotype was obtained from a man between 18 and 35 years old with active or convalescent COVID-19. V usage is TRBV3-1 (or the pseudogene TRBV3-2) and J usage is TRBJ1-1, with a weak D call TRBD1 (6 bases). CDR3 in DNA: TGTGCCAGCAGCCCCGGTAGGGGGTTTGGGGAAGCTTTCTTT. Encoded protein: CASSPGRGFGEAFF.